This TCR beta chain was captured by sequencing in a study of blood T cell repertoires in COVID-19. Study at large: Acute and convalescent COVID-19 specimens originated in the United States, Italy and Spain. The analysed material was cDNA or gDNA that came from T cells, B-cell-depleted T cells, or PBMCs.

J lost 4 bases, V lost 4 bases, and 6 bases had no gene match. The CDR3 totals 14 residues. Germline lookup yields CDR1 MGHRA and CDR2 YSYEKL. Here immunoSEQ multiplex PCR was the method, and the copy in TCRdb shows in-frame clones only, minus some. The repertoire includes about 290,000 clones, around 89% of them detected once, and about 4.2% sits in the top ten. The rearrangement joins TRBV4-1 to TRBJ1-1; 7 positions agree with TRBD1. The sequencing input was peripheral blood. The source is a man aged 35 to 55 with acute or convalescent COVID-19. CDR3 amino acids: CASSPEGARTEAFF. CDR3 DNA sequence: TGCGCCAGCAGCCCTGAGGGGGCCCGCACTGAAGCTTTCTTT.